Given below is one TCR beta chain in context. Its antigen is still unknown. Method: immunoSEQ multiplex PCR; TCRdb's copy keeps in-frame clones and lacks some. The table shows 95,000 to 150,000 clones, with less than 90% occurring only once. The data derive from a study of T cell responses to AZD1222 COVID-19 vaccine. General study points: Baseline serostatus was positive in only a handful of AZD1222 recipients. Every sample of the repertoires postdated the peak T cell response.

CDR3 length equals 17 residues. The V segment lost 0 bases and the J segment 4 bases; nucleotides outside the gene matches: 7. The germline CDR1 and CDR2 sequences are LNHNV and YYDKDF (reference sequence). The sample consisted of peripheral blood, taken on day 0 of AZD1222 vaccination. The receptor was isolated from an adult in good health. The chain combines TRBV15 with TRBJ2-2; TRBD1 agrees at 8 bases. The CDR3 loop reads CATSRDRRQGSTGELFF. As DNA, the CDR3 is TGTGCCACCAGCAGAGACAGGCGACAGGGGTCCACCGGGGAGCTGTTTTTT.